This T cell receptor (beta chain) emerged from a study of cytomegalovirus exposure and HLA in healthy donors. PCR involved 60 Vbeta and 13 Jbeta primers. Profiling relied on immunoSEQ multiplex PCR, and the TCRdb table lists in-frame clones only, not all of them. The data hold some 87,000 clones, with 60% to 80% observed a single time. Germline loops: CDR1 MDHEN, CDR2 SYDVKM. The CDR3 is made up of 11 amino acids. The V end was cut by 5 bases, the J end by 7 bases, with 8 bases between. A word on this clone: No antigen is known for it.

Overall study results and limits: What TCR beta sequences reportedly achieved was accurate prediction of HLA-A and HLA-B alleles in most subjects.

The receptor was derived from a woman aged 40 to 50 in good health and CMV-seropositive. The rearrangement links TRBV28 to TRBJ1-2, with a weak D call TRBD1 (5 bases). Sequencing used PBMCs. The CDR3 DNA reads TGTGCCAGCAGTACGACAGTTGGCTACACCTTC. This encodes CASSTTVGYTF.